The text below deals with one TCR beta chain. Method: immunoSEQ multiplex PCR; TCRdb's copy keeps in-frame clones and lacks some. Here the sample spans about 350,000 clones, over 85% being singletons. These data come from a study of blood T cell repertoires in COVID-19. This CDR3 comprises 16 residues. V lost 4 bases, J lost 0 bases, and 9 bases stayed unmatched. Germline values: CDR1 MDHEN, CDR2 SYDVKM. One Seattle source followed patients from active infection through their disease course. The TCR was taken from a woman aged 55-70 years with COVID-19, enrolled during active disease. The sample comprised peripheral blood. The chain carries TRBV28 and TRBJ2-7; TRBD1 aligns across 7 bases. Here the CDR3 reads CASSSFRDRGSYEQYF. The CDR3 nucleotides are TGTGCCAGCAGTTCCTTCCGGGACAGAGGCTCCTACGAGCAGTACTTC.